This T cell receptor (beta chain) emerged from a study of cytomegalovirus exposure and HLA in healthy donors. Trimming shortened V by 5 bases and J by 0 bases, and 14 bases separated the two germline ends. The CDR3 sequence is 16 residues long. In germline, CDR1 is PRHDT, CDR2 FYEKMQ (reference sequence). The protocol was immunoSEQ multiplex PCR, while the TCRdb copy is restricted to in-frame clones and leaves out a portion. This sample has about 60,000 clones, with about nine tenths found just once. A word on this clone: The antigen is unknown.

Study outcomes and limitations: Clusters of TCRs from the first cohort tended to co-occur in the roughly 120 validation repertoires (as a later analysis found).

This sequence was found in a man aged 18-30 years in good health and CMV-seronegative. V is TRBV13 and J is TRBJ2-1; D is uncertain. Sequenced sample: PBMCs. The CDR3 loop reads CASSTFERPSYNEQFF. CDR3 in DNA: TGTGCCAGCAGCACGTTTGAGCGCCCCTCCTACAATGAGCAGTTCTTC.